A single sample is the source of the 23 T cell receptor beta chains below, sequenced in a study of blood T cell repertoires in COVID-19 (TCRdb year 2020). Receptor amplification or capture employed the immunoSEQ multiplex PCR assay. TCRdb limited this immuneACCESS table to in-frame rearrangements with V and J called. A share of clones is missing; checked studies link under half to unresolved V genes, and the rest is unexplained. Present in this sample are 350,000 or so clones, 80% to 90% of which were seen just once. Together, the top ten hold around 4% of the sample. The source material was PBMCs or T cells enriched from blood (not recorded which). The receptor set was obtained from a woman in her thirties or forties with acute COVID-19.

This clone was seen a handful of times. The chain has TRBV10-3 and TRBJ2-1, with D possibly TRBD1 on 7 matching bases. CDR1 is ENHRY and CDR2 is SYGVKD in the germline V gene. The V gene lost 11 bases and the J gene lost 8 bases, with 13 bases spanning the gap. This CDR3 contains 11 residues. CDR3 coding DNA: TGTGCCGCCAGGGGGGATGATGAGCAGTTCTTC. Translated, it gives CAARGDDEQFF.

The chain recombines TRBV7-9 with TRBJ2-1; 9 bases agree with TRBD1. The germline gives CDR1 SEHNR, CDR2 FQNEAQ (reference sequence). Trimming removed 5 bases from V and 10 bases from J; junction bases left unmatched: 12. The CDR3 extends over 15 amino acids. The DNA of the CDR3 is TGTGCCAGCAGCACGGGACAGGGTGTGGTACAGGAGCAGTTCTTC. This sequence encodes CASSTGQGVVQEQFF.

The chain employs TRBV18 and TRBJ1-6; D perhaps matches TRBD1 (5 bases). Germline assignment: CDR1 KGHSH and CDR2 LQKENI. Trimming stripped 3 bases from V and 0 bases from J, with 12 bases between. The CDR3 is made up of 17 amino acids. CDR3 coding DNA: TGTGCCAGCTCACCTAAGTCTCAGGGCTCCTATAATTCACCCCTCCACTTT. Residues: CASSPKSQGSYNSPLHF.

This chain links TRBV28 with TRBJ2-7, with TRBD1 matching 9 bases. The V gene end was trimmed by 5 bases and the J gene end by 1 base; junction bases not matched to a gene: 6. CDR1 is MDHEN and CDR2 is SYDVKM in the germline V gene. The CDR3 length is 15 residues. The CDR3 reads CASSQTGGNSYEQYF. The CDR3 bases are TGTGCCAGCAGTCAGACAGGGGGTAATTCCTACGAGCAGTACTTC.

This sequence joins TRBV15 and TRBJ2-6; D is uncertain. Trimming took off 3 bases at V and 0 bases at J, with 15 bases between the two ends. There are 18 residues in the CDR3. Germline V gene lookup returns CDR1 LNHNV and CDR2 YYDKDF (reference sequence). The CDR3 sequence: CATSRDDIFSSGANVLTF. The CDR3 coding sequence is TGTGCCACCAGCAGGGATGACATTTTCAGCTCTGGGGCCAACGTCCTGACTTTC.

V is TRBV4-3 and J is TRBJ2-5; D is unclear. V lost 0 bases and J lost 2, with 13 bases in between. The CDR3 sequence is 16 residues long. The germline V gene encodes CDR1 LGHNA and CDR2 YSLEER. The DNA of the CDR3 is TGCGCCAGCAGCCAAGATGCCCCCCTAGGACAAGAGACCCAGTACTTC. This gives the protein CASSQDAPLGQETQYF.

V is TRBV7-2 and J is TRBJ2-7; TRBD1 is a possible D gene (5 bases). Trimming stripped 1 base from V and 0 bases from J, with 7 bases between. Per germline, CDR1 SGHTA and CDR2 FQGNSA. CDR3 length: 14 amino acids. CDR3 sequence (DNA): TGTGCCAGCAGCTTAGACAGGTTCTCCTACGAGCAGTACTTC. Amino acids: CASSLDRFSYEQYF.

V is TRBV3-1 (or the pseudogene TRBV3-2) and J is TRBJ2-5; a possible D gene is TRBD2 (7 bases). Per the germline V gene, CDR1 is LGHDT and CDR2 is YNNKEL (reference sequence). V was trimmed by 7 bases and J by 0 bases, leaving 15 bases between them. The CDR3 is 15 residues long. The CDR3 sequence: CASIDRGAYQETQYF. The CDR3 coding sequence is TGTGCCAGCATCGACCGGGGGGCCTACCAAGAGACCCAGTACTTC.

This clone was seen just once. The chain has TRBV6-1 and TRBJ1-2; no firm D call. The CDR3 is 13 amino acids. Germline values: CDR1 MNHNS, CDR2 SASEGT. V gave up 3 bases and J gave up 3 bases, with 8 bases separating them. The DNA of the CDR3 is TGTGCCAGCAGTGAGTCCAGTGACTATGGCTACACCTTC. Encoded protein: CASSESSDYGYTF.

The chain links TRBV28 to TRBJ1-5, with 10 positions matching TRBD1. CDR3 length: 15 amino acids. The V gene end was trimmed by 11 bases and the J gene end by 0 bases; junction bases not matched to a gene: 7. The V gene's germline CDR1 is MDHEN and CDR2 SYDVKM. The CDR3: CAAVRQGASNQPQHF. The CDR3 region has the DNA TGTGCCGCCGTCCGACAGGGGGCTAGCAATCAGCCCCAGCATTTT.

The chain couples TRBV6-2 or TRBV6-3 to TRBJ2-3; D ambiguous. There are 16 residues in the CDR3. Germline V gene data show CDR1 as MNHEY and CDR2 as SVGEGT. V was pared by 0 bases and J by 0 bases, with 10 bases between. The CDR3 reads CASSYSIRSSTDTQYF. The DNA of the CDR3 is TGTGCCAGCAGTTACTCAATCCGGTCTAGCACAGATACGCAGTATTTT.

This chain joins TRBV4-2 and TRBJ2-7, with 10 nucleotides matching TRBD2. Germline CDR1 LGHNA, CDR2 YNFKEQ. Losses at the gene ends were 1 base for V and 4 bases for J; bases not matched to a gene: 7. CDR3 length: 16 amino acids. CDR3 protein: CASSQVGAGGPYEQYF. CDR3 coding DNA: TGTGCCAGCAGCCAAGTAGGAGCGGGAGGGCCTTACGAGCAGTACTTC.

CDR3 DNA sequence: TGTGCCAGCAGGTTTCGGGTTAATCAGCCCCAGCATTTT. The encoded protein is CASRFRVNQPQHF. This rearrangement joins TRBV28 to TRBJ1-5; D uncertain. The germline V and J ends were trimmed by 6 bases and 4 bases, with 10 bases remaining between them. Per the germline V gene, CDR1 is MDHEN and CDR2 is SYDVKM. The CDR3 extends over 13 amino acids.

The rearrangement joins TRBV6-2 or TRBV6-3 to TRBJ1-2, with D unresolved. The V and J ends lost 5 bases and 3 bases respectively, with 13 bases between them. This CDR3 spans 14 amino acids. The V gene's germline CDR1 is MNHEY and CDR2 SVGEGT. This CDR3 is CASSQGGGYYGYTF. The CDR3, as DNA: TGTGCCAGCAGTCAAGGAGGCGGATACTATGGCTACACCTTC.

This chain links TRBV2 with TRBJ2-5; TRBD2 aligns across 8 bases. The V segment lost 5 bases and the J segment 1 base; nucleotides outside the gene matches: 6. This CDR3 has 15 amino acids. CDR1 and CDR2 (germline): SNHLY, FYNNEI. The DNA of the CDR3 is TGTGCCAGCAGTCTAGCGGGCAGTCTCCAAGAGACCCAGTACTTC. Protein product: CASSLAGSLQETQYF.

The V gene is TRBV27, the J gene TRBJ2-3, with 11 bases that match TRBD2. Trimming removed 1 base from V and 6 bases from J; junction bases left unmatched: 9. Germline V lookup: CDR1 MNHEY, CDR2 SMNVEV (reference sequence). The CDR3 extends over 17 amino acids. The CDR3 is CASSLYGSGGALDTQYF. Here the CDR3 DNA reads TGTGCCAGCAGTTTATACGGTAGCGGGGGGGCCCTGGATACGCAGTATTTT.

The chain has TRBV28 and TRBJ1-4; tentatively, D is TRBD1 (6 bases). The CDR3 consists of 17 residues. CDR1 MDHEN and CDR2 SYDVKM come from the germline V gene. Trimming stripped 2 bases from V and 0 bases from J, with 13 bases between. CDR3 nucleotide sequence: TGTGCCAGCAGTTTAGGATACTCAGGGGCAACTAATGAAAAACTGTTTTTT. Its protein is CASSLGYSGATNEKLFF. The full variable domain, in which reference TRBV28 and TRBJ1-4 provide the parts outside the CDR3, is DVKVTQSSRYLVKRTGEKVFLECVQDMDHENMFWYRQDPGLGLRLIYFSYDVKMKEKGDIPEGYSVSREKKERFSLILESASTNQTSMYLCASSLGYSGATNEKLFFGSGTQLSVL.

The CDR3 DNA sequence: TGTGCCAGCTCTACCAGGGACACGACGAACACTGAAGCTTTCTTT. It codes for CASSTRDTTNTEAFF. The chain has TRBV18 and TRBJ1-1; possible D gene TRBD1, 6 bases. This CDR3 spans 15 amino acids. V shed 6 bases and J shed 1 base, with 15 bases lying between them. The germline gives CDR1 KGHSH, CDR2 LQKENI.

The rearrangement links TRBV5-4 to TRBJ1-1; D gene unclear. V lost 4 bases and J lost 0, with 19 bases in between. This CDR3 comprises 17 residues. Per germline, CDR1 SGHNT and CDR2 YYREEE (reference sequence). CDR3 nucleotides: TGTGCCAGCAGCGTGGACCCTGTAGGGAGCTTGAACACTGAAGCTTTCTTT. This codes for CASSVDPVGSLNTEAFF.

The chain links TRBV5-1 to TRBJ1-6; 8 bases match TRBD1. The CDR3 spans 16 residues. The germline V gene has CDR1 SGHRS and CDR2 YFSETQ. V shed 0 bases, J shed 10 bases, and the junction held 9 bases outside the gene matches. In DNA, the CDR3 is TGCGCCAGCAGCTTGGGAGGACAGGGAGGGAGCTCACCCCTCCACTTT. Translation gives CASSLGGQGGSSPLHF.

V gene TRBV11-2 combines with J gene TRBJ2-7, with 7 bases that match TRBD1. Trimming at V came to 3 bases and at J to 0 bases, leaving 5 bases not matched to a gene. Germline CDR1 reads SGHAT; CDR2 reads FQNNGV. The CDR3 consists of 15 residues. The CDR3 spells CASSLGQRSSYEQYF. CDR3 DNA sequence: TGTGCCAGCAGCTTGGGACAGCGGAGCTCCTACGAGCAGTACTTC.

J is TRBJ2-1 and V is TRBV7-2, with TRBD2 matching 14 bases. The CDR3 is 16 residues long. V lost 5 bases, J lost 0 bases, and 0 bases stayed unmatched. In germline, CDR1 is SGHTA, CDR2 FQGNSA. CDR3 nucleotide sequence: TGTGCCAGCAGCGGACTAGCGGGAGGCTCCTACAATGAGCAGTTCTTC. As protein: CASSGLAGGSYNEQFF.

The rearrangement uses TRBV7-2 and TRBJ2-5; 8 bases are a match to TRBD2. Germline loops: CDR1 SGHTA, CDR2 FQGNSA. The CDR3 consists of 14 residues. Losses at the gene ends were 6 bases for V and 1 base for J; bases not matched to a gene: 4. In DNA form, the CDR3 reads TGTGCCAGCAGGCGAAGCGGGGGCCAAGAGACCCAGTACTTC. This gives the protein CASRRSGGQETQYF.